This T cell receptor (beta chain) was sequenced during a study of neurological immune-mediated disorders. Overall study results and limits: Subjects shared no identical expanded-clone CDR3 amino acid sequences, suggesting private TCR-beta repertoires in all groups. HTLV-1-associated myelopathy had the most TCR clonal expansion, while multiple sclerosis had the least, a level that fell below healthy controls.

5'RACE generated cDNA with 10-nucleotide random UMIs. In TCRdb, the 5' RACE reads were re-called with MiXCR into one record per CDR3 protein. The table has nearly 30,000 distinct CDR3 sequences, 16% seen once. Time point given: technical triplicate 3. Around 900,000 sorted CD4+ or CD8+ T cells made each library. The table lists this clonotype with many counts. Its antigen is still unknown. V was trimmed by 8 bases and J by 3 bases, leaving 13 bases between them. The CDR3 is made up of 12 amino acids. Germline V CDR1 and CDR2: DFQATT, SNEGSKA (reference sequence). V is TRBV20-1 and J is TRBJ1-2; D call uncertain. This clonotype was sampled from a female donor with HTLV-1-associated myelopathy (HAM/TSP). Sequencing was performed on CD4+ T cells from blood. The CDR3 sequence: CSTDGPHYGYTF. The DNA for the CDR3 is TGCAGTACGGACGGACCACACTATGGCTACACCTTC.